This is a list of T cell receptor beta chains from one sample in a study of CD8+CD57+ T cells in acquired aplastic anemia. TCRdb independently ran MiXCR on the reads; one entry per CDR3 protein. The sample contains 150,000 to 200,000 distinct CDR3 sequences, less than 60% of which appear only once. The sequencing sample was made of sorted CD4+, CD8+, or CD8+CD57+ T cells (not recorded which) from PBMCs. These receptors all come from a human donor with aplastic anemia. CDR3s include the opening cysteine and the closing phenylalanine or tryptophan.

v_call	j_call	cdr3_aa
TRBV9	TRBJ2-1	CASSVTTSGGADEQFF
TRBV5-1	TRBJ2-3	CASSLGQDTDTQYF
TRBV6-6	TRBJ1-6	CASSYSQGYNSPLHF
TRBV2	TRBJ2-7	CASSDLSREQYF
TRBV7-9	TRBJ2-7	CASSFPLSSYEQYF
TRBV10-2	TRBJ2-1	CASTGTSGRHFNEQFF
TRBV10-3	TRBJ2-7	CAISESIGFSGHEQYF
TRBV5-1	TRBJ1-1	CASSPDRGLNTEAFF
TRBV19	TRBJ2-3	CASSLKFTDTQYF
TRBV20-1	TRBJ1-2	CSARDGQGVQYGYTF
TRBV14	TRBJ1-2	CASSQGLVGQNGYTF
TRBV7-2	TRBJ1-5	CASRQRNQPQHF
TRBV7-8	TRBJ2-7	CASSILADPSYEQYF
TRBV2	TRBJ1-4	CASSVSRMPEKLFF
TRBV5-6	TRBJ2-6	CASGRTGSGANVLTF
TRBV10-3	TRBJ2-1	CAISDSGGNDEQFF
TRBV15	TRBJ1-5	CATSPRDPRGDQPQHF
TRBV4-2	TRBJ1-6	CASSQGNRVASPLHF
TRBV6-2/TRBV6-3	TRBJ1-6	CASSNTRQAQNF
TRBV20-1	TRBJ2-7	CSARVGGGSNYEQYF
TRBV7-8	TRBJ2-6	CASSLVGDSGANVLTF
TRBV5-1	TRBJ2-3	CASSSGQMYADTQYF
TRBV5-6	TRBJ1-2	CASSATGGAGYGYTF
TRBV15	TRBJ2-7	CATSRDRNEQYF
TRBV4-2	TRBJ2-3	CASSQESSGGADTQYF
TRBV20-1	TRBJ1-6	CSAIQGSSYNSPLHF